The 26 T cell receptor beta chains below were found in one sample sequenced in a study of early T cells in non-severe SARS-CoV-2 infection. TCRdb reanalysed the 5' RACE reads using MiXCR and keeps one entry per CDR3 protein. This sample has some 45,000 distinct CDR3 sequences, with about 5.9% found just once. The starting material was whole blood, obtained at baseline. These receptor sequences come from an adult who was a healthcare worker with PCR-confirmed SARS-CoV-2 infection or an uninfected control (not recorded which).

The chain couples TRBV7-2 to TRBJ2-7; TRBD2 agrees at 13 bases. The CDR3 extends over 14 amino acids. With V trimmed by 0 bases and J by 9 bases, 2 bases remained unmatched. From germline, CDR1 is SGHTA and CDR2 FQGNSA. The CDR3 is CASSLALAGGSQYF. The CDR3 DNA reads TGTGCCAGCAGCTTAGCACTAGCGGGGGGGTCGCAGTACTTC.

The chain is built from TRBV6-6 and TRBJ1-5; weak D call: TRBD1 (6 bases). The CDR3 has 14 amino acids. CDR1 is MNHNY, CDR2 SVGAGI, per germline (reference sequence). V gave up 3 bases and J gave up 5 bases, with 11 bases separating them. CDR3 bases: TGTGCCAGCAGTTATACAGGGAACGATCAGCCCCAGCATTTT. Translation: CASSYTGNDQPQHF.

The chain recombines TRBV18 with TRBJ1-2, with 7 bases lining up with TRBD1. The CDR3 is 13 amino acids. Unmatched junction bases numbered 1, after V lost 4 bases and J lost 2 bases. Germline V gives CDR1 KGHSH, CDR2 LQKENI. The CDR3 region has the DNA TGTGCCAGCTCACGGGACAGCAACTATGGCTACACCTTC. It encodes CASSRDSNYGYTF.

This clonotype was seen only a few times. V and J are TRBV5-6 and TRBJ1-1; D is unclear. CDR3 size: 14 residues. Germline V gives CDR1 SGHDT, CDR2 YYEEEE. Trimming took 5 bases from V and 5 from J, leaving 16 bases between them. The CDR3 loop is CASRYRGGFTEAFF. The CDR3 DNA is TGTGCCAGCAGGTACAGAGGCGGATTTACTGAAGCTTTCTTT.

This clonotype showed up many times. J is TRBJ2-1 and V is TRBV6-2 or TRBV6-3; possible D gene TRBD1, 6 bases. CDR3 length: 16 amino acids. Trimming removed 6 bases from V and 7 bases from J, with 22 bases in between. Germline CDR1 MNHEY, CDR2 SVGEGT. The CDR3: CASSIPWTAWVNEQFF. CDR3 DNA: TGTGCCAGCAGCATACCTTGGACAGCCTGGGTTAATGAGCAGTTCTTC.

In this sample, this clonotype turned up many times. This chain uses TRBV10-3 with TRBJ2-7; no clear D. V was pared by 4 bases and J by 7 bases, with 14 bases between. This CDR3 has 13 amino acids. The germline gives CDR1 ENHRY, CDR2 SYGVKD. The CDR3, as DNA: TGTGCCATCAGTGTTATTGATGAAGGGGAGCAGTACTTC. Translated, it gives CAISVIDEGEQYF.

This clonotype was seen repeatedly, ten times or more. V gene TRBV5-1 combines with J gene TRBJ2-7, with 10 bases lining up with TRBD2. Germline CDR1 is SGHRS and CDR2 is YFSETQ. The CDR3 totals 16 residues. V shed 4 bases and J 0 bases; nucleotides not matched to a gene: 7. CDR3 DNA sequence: TGCGCCAGCAGCCCCTGGACTAGCGGAAGCTCCTACGAGCAGTACTTC. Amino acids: CASSPWTSGSSYEQYF.

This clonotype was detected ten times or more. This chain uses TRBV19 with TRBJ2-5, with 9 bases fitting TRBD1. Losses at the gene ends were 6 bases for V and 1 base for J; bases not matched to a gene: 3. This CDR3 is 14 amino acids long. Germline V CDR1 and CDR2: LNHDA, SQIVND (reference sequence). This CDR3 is CASRTGGGQETQYF. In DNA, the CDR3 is TGTGCCAGTAGGACAGGGGGAGGCCAAGAGACCCAGTACTTC.

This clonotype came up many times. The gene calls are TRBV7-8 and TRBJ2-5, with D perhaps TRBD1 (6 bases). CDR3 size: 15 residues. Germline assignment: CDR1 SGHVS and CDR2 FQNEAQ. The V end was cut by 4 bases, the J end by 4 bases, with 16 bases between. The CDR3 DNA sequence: TGTGCCAGCAGCTCCCACTCAGGGGACCGAGAGACCCAGTACTTC. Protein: CASSSHSGDRETQYF. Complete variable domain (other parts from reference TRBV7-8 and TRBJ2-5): GAGVSQSPRYKVAKRGQDVALRCDPISGHVSLFWYQQALGQGPEFLTYFQNEAQLDKSGLPSDRFFAERPEGSVSTLKIQRTQQEDSAVYLCASSSHSGDRETQYFGPGTRLLVL.

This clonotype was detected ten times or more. CDR3 nucleotide sequence: TGTGCCAGCAGTCGGACTAGCGGGGGGCACAATGAGCAGTTCTTC. Its protein is CASSRTSGGHNEQFF. The chain has TRBV28 and TRBJ2-1, with 14 bases that match TRBD2. The CDR3 loop spans 15 amino acids. V lost 5 bases to trimming and J lost 5 bases; unmatched junction nucleotides: 2. Germline CDR1 is MDHEN and CDR2 is SYDVKM. Looking up the rest from reference TRBV28 and TRBJ2-1 gives the full variable domain: DVKVTQSSRYLVKRTGEKVFLECVQDMDHENMFWYRQDPGLGLRLIYFSYDVKMKEKGDIPEGYSVSREKKERFSLILESASTNQTSMYLCASSRTSGGHNEQFFGPGTRLTVL.

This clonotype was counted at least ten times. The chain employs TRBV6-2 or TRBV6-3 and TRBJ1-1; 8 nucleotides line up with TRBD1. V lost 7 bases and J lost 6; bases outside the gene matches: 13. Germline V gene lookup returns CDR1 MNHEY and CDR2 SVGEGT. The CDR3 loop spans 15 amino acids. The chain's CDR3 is CASTTLDSGGSEAFF. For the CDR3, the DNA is TGTGCCAGCACAACCTTGGACTCAGGGGGCTCTGAAGCTTTCTTT.

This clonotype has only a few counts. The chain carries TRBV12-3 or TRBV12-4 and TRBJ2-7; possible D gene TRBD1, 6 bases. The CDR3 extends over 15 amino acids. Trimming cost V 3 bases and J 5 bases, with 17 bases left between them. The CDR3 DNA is TGTGCCAGCAGTTTTTGGACAGTGCCGTTTGACGAGCAGTACTTC. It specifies CASSFWTVPFDEQYF.

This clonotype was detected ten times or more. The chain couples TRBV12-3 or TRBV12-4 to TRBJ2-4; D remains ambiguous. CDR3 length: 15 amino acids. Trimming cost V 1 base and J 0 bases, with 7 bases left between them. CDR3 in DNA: TGTGCCAGCAGTTTAGGTGGTATAGCCAAAAACATTCAGTACTTC. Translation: CASSLGGIAKNIQYF.

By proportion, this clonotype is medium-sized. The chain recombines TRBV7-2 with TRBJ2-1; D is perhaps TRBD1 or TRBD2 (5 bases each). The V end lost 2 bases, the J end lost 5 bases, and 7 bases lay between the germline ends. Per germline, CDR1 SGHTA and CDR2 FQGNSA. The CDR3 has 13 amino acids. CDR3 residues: CASSLRGNNEQFF. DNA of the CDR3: TGTGCCAGCAGCTTACGGGGCAACAATGAGCAGTTCTTC.

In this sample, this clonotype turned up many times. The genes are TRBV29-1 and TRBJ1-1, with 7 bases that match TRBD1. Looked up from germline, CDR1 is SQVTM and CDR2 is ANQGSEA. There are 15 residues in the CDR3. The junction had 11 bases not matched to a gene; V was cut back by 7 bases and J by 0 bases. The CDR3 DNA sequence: TGCAGCGCAGACAGGGAACATTGGATGAACACTGAAGCTTTCTTT. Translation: CSADREHWMNTEAFF.

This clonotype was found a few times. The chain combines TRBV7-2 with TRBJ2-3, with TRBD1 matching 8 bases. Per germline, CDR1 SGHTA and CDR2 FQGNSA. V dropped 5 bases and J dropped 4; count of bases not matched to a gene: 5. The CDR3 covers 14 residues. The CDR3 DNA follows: TGTGCCAGCAGCCCAGGACAGGGACCAGATACGCAGTATTTT. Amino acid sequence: CASSPGQGPDTQYF.

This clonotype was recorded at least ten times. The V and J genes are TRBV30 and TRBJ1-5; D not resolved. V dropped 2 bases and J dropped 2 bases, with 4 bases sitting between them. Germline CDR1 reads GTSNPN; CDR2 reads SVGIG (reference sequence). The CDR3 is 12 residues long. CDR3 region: CAWSWGNQPQHF. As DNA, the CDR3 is TGTGCCTGGAGTTGGGGCAATCAGCCCCAGCATTTT.

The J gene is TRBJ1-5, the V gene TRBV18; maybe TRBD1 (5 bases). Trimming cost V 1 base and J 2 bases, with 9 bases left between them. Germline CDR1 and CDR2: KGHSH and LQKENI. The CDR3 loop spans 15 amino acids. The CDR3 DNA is TGTGCCAGCTCACCACTTGAGGGGCGCAATCAGCCCCAGCATTTT. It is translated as CASSPLEGRNQPQHF.

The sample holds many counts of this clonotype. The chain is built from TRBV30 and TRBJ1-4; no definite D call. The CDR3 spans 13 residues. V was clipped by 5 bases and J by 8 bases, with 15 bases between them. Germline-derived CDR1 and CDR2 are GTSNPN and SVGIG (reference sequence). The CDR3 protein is CAWSRGSREKLFF. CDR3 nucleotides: TGTGCCTGGTCCCGAGGGAGTAGGGAAAAACTGTTTTTT.

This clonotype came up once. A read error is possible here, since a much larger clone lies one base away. CDR3 bases: TGTGCCAGCAGCTTAGATTCAGGGTCAACCTATGACTACACCTTC. Translated, it gives CASSLDSGSTYDYTF. V and J are TRBV11-2 and TRBJ1-2; a weak D match, TRBD1 (5 bases). The CDR3 runs 15 residues. The germline CDR1 and CDR2 sequences are SGHAT and FQNNGV.

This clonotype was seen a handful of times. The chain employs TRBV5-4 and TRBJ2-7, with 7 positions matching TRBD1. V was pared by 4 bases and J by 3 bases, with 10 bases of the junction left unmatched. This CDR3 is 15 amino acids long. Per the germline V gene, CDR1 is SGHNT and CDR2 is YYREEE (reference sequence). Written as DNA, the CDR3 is TGTGCCAGCAGCGCCGGGACAGCCCAGGTCTACGAGCAGTACTTC. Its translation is CASSAGTAQVYEQYF.

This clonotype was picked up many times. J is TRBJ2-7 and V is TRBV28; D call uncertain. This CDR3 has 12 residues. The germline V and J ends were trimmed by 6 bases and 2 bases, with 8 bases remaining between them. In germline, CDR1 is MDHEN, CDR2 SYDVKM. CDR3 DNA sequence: TGTGCCAGCAGAGATACAGCCTACGAGCAGTACTTC. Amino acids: CASRDTAYEQYF.

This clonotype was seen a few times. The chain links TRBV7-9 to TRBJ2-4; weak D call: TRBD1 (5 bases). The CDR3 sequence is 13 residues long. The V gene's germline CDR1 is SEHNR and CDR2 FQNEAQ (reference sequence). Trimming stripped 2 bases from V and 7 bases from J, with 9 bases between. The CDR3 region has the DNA TGTGCCAGCAGCTTAAGTCAGGGTAACATTCAGTACTTC. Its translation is CASSLSQGNIQYF.

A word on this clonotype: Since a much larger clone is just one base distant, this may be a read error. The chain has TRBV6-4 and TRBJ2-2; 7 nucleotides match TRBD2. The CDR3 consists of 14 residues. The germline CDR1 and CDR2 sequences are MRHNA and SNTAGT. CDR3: CASSETTSSGELYF. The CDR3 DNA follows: TGTGCCAGCAGTGAAACGACTAGCTCCGGGGAGCTGTATTTT.

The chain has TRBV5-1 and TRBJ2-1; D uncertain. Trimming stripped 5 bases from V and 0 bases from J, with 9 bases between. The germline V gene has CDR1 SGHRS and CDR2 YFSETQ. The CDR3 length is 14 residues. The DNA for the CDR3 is TGCGCCAGCAGGGACGGCGGCTCCTACAATGAGCAGTTCTTC. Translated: CASRDGGSYNEQFF.

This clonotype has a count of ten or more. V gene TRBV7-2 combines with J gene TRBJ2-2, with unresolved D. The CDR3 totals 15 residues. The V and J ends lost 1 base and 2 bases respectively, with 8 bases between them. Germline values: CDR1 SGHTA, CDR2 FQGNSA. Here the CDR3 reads CASSLVRRNTGELFF. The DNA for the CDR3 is TGTGCCAGCAGCTTAGTACGGCGAAACACCGGGGAGCTGTTTTTT.